The 17 T cell receptor beta chains below were found in one sample sequenced in a study of cytomegalovirus exposure and HLA in healthy donors. The PCR used 60 Vbeta and 13 Jbeta primers. Sequenced by immunoSEQ multiplex PCR; TCRdb stores in-frame clones only, minus some. Among some 180,000 clones listed, roughly 80% were seen once. The material sequenced was PBMCs. Receptor source: a woman aged 25-40 years in good health and CMV-seronegative.

There are a few counts of this clone. J is TRBJ2-2 and V is TRBV10-3; a weak D match, TRBD1 (6 bases). The germline gives CDR1 ENHRY, CDR2 SYGVKD. Trimming shortened V by 8 bases and J by 2 bases, and 18 bases separated the two germline ends. This CDR3 contains 16 residues. CDR3 region: CAILVRAGANTGELFF. DNA for the CDR3: TGTGCCATCCTTGTGAGGGCAGGGGCTAACACCGGGGAGCTGTTTTTT.

The chain joins TRBV27 to TRBJ2-1; D not certain. The germline V and J ends were trimmed by 8 bases and 3 bases, with 14 bases remaining between them. The CDR3 length is 14 residues. Germline V lookup: CDR1 MNHEY, CDR2 SMNVEV (reference sequence). The CDR3 sequence: CASASKNIYNEQFF. In nucleotides, the CDR3 is TGTGCCAGCGCCAGTAAAAATATCTACAATGAGCAGTTCTTC.

The rearrangement uses TRBV10-1 and TRBJ2-1; 10 nucleotides line up with TRBD2. The CDR3 contains 16 residues. Trimming at V came to 5 bases and at J to 1 base, leaving 5 bases not matched to a gene. Germline assignment: CDR1 WNHNN and CDR2 SYGVQD (reference sequence). CDR3 sequence (DNA): TGCGCCAGCAGTCCTAAACTAGCGGGGTCCTACAATGAGCAGTTCTTC. Its translation is CASSPKLAGSYNEQFF.

This clone has just one count. This chain connects TRBV27 to TRBJ2-1; 10 nucleotides line up with TRBD1. Looked up from germline, CDR1 is MNHEY and CDR2 is SMNVEV (reference sequence). With V trimmed by 6 bases and J by 4 bases, 9 bases remained unmatched. The CDR3 runs 16 residues. The CDR3 loop is CASSRGTGERYNEQFF. The CDR3 DNA is TGTGCCAGCAGCCGCGGGACAGGGGAACGATACAATGAGCAGTTCTTC.

The rearrangement uses TRBV27 and TRBJ2-3; 11 nucleotides match TRBD2. Germline V gene lookup returns CDR1 MNHEY and CDR2 SMNVEV (reference sequence). The trim removed 1 base at V and 0 bases at J, leaving 9 bases unmatched. CDR3 length equals 19 residues. The CDR3 sequence is CASSLFGLAGGESTDTQYF. CDR3 nucleotide sequence: TGTGCCAGCAGTTTATTCGGGCTAGCGGGAGGAGAGAGCACAGATACGCAGTATTTT.

This sequence joins TRBV19 and TRBJ1-1; tentative D call: TRBD1 (6 bases). This CDR3 comprises 14 residues. From germline, CDR1 is LNHDA and CDR2 SQIVND (reference sequence). V gave up 2 bases and J gave up 8 bases, with 15 bases separating them. CDR3 sequence: CASSIPNRASEAFF. CDR3 sequence (DNA): TGTGCCAGTAGTATACCCAACAGGGCGTCAGAAGCTTTCTTT.

This clone has just a few counts. The CDR3 region has the DNA TGCGCCAGCAGCCACGGACTAGACTACGAGCAGTACTTC. Protein sequence: CASSHGLDYEQYF. This chain uses TRBV4-1 with TRBJ2-7; 7 nucleotides agree with TRBD2. The CDR3 spans 13 residues. V lost 3 bases, J lost 3 bases, and 2 bases stayed unmatched. Germline CDR1 and CDR2: MGHRA and YSYEKL.

This CDR3 reads CASSPGGGPYEQYF. The DNA of the CDR3 is TGTGCCAGCTCACCAGGCGGGGGACCCTACGAGCAGTACTTC. The chain recombines TRBV18 with TRBJ2-7, with 7 bases lining up with TRBD2. Germline assignment: CDR1 KGHSH and CDR2 LQKENI. With V trimmed by 2 bases and J by 2 bases, 3 bases remained unmatched. The CDR3 is 14 amino acids.

The rearrangement joins TRBV2 to TRBJ2-3, with 8 bases identical to TRBD1. V lost 7 bases, J lost 3 bases, and 9 bases stayed unmatched. The V gene's germline CDR1 is SNHLY and CDR2 FYNNEI. The CDR3 runs to 15 residues. The CDR3 DNA is TGTGCCAGCAATGTAGACAGGGGCGGTACAGATACGCAGTATTTT. This sequence encodes CASNVDRGGTDTQYF.

The chain links TRBV28 to TRBJ2-1; D call uncertain. Trimming pared 2 bases from V and 6 bases from J, leaving 8 bases between. Germline CDR1 and CDR2: MDHEN and SYDVKM. The CDR3 extends over 13 amino acids. As DNA, the CDR3 is TGTGCCAGCAGTTTAGTGGCTAGCAATGAGCAGTTCTTC. Translating gives CASSLVASNEQFF.

The genes are TRBV15 and TRBJ2-1; maybe TRBD2 (5 bases). The length of the CDR3 is 13 residues. V lost 0 bases, J lost 9 bases, and 9 bases lay in between. The germline V gene encodes CDR1 LNHNV and CDR2 YYDKDF (reference sequence). CDR3 loop: CATSRDLEGEQFF. CDR3 DNA sequence: TGTGCCACCAGCAGAGATCTCGAGGGTGAGCAGTTCTTC. The variable domain in full, completed from reference TRBV15 and TRBJ2-1, reads DAMVIQNPRYQVTQFGKPVTLSCSQTLNHNVMYWYQQKSSQAPKLLFHYYDKDFNNEADTPDNFQSRRPNTSFCFLDIRSPGLGDTAMYLCATSRDLEGEQFFGPGTRLTVL.

The V call is TRBV29-1, the J call TRBJ1-4; D might be TRBD1 (5 bases). Looked up from germline, CDR1 is SQVTM and CDR2 is ANQGSEA. CDR3 length equals 13 residues. V lost 4 bases and J 14 bases, leaving 20 bases between the germline ends. The CDR3 nucleotides are TGCAGCGTTGCCCTGATAAGTACAGGCCGCCTGTTTTTT. It encodes CSVALISTGRLFF.

This clone showed up just a few times. This chain joins TRBV6-1 and TRBJ1-5; possible D gene TRBD1, 5 bases. Germline CDR1 MNHNS, CDR2 SASEGT. V shed 3 bases and J shed 1 base, with 13 bases lying between them. The CDR3 runs to 16 residues. CDR3 in DNA: TGTGCCAGCAGTGAGTTTGGGGCCCTGAGCAATCAGCCCCAGCATTTT. Its protein product is CASSEFGALSNQPQHF.

The chain uses TRBV7-9 and TRBJ2-7, with D uncertain. The CDR3 loop spans 16 amino acids. V was pared by 5 bases and J by 4 bases, with 21 bases between. Germline V gene lookup returns CDR1 SEHNR and CDR2 FQNEAQ (reference sequence). CDR3 bases: TGTGCCAGCAGCCTCCACAGTCTCGAACCGGTATACGAGCAGTACTTC. This gives the protein CASSLHSLEPVYEQYF. Filled out from reference TRBV7-9 and TRBJ2-7, the complete variable domain reads DTGVSQNPRHKITKRGQNVTFRCDPISEHNRLYWYRQTLGQGPEFLTYFQNEAQLEKSRLLSDRFSAERPKGSFSTLEIQRTEQGDSAMYLCASSLHSLEPVYEQYFGPGTRLTVT.

CDR3 protein: CASSYSTTPDQPQHF. CDR3 sequence (DNA): TGTGCCAGCAGTTACTCTACGACACCAGATCAGCCCCAGCATTTT. V is TRBV6-5 and J is TRBJ1-5; no reliable D call. The CDR3 contains 15 residues. Germline V gene data show CDR1 as MNHEY and CDR2 as SVGAGI. V lost 0 bases and J 5 bases, leaving 11 bases between the germline ends.

This chain joins TRBV25-1 and TRBJ2-7; the D gene is possibly TRBD2 (6 bases). The CDR3 is 15 amino acids. Trimming left V 2 bases short and J 4 bases short, with 15 bases between. The germline V gene has CDR1 MGHDK and CDR2 SYGVNS. The CDR3 DNA reads TGTGCCAGCAGTGAAGGTCTAGCCGGAGGGTACGAGCAGTACTTC. Protein product: CASSEGLAGGYEQYF.

This chain connects TRBV29-1 to TRBJ2-2; a possible D gene is TRBD2 (7 bases). Germline CDR1 SQVTM, CDR2 ANQGSEA. V shed 6 bases and J shed 5 bases, with 16 bases lying between them. The CDR3 consists of 14 residues. CDR3 region: CSVLGGGLTGELFF. Here the CDR3 DNA reads TGCAGCGTCTTGGGAGGGGGGTTAACCGGGGAGCTGTTTTTT.